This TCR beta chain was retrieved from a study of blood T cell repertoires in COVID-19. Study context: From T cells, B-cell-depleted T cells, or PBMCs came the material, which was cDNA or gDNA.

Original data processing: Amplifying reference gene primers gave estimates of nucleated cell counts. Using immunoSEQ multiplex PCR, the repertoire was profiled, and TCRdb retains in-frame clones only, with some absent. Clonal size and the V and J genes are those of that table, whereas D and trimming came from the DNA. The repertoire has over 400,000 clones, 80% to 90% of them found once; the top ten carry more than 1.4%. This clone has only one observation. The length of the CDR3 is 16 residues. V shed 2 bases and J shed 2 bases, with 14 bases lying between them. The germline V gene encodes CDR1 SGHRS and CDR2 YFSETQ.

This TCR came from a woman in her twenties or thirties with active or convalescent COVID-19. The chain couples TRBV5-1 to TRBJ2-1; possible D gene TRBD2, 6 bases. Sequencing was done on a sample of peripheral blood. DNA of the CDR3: TGCGCCAGCAGCTTCCATAGCGGACCTACCTACAATGAGCAGTTCTTC. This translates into CASSFHSGPTYNEQFF.